This T cell receptor (beta chain) was obtained from a study of T-cell memory formation after mild COVID-19. Study-level information: Among the donors, TCR clusters were largely specific to each donor.

Findings and limits, study-wide: CD4/CD8 balance held among clones contracting day 15 to 85, and later expanders leaned CD4+.

TCRdb redid the calling of the 5' RACE reads with MiXCR, one entry per CDR3 protein. The data contain under 600,000 distinct CDR3 sequences, roughly 21% of them singletons. This CDR3 has 14 amino acids. The V gene's germline CDR1 is LNHNV and CDR2 YYDKDF (reference sequence). V shed 3 bases and J shed 3 bases, with 8 bases lying between them. This clonotype was detected only a few times. The target antigen is unknown. This chain connects TRBV15 to TRBJ2-2; D is unclear. This TCR was sampled from an adult woman who had mild COVID-19 (a few samples of this study predate the infection). Cell type and time point are not known. The sequencing sample was made of PBMCs or a T cell subset sorted from them (not recorded which). This CDR3 reads CATSSMGYTGELFF. The CDR3, as DNA: TGTGCCACCAGCAGTATGGGGTACACCGGGGAGCTGTTTTTT.